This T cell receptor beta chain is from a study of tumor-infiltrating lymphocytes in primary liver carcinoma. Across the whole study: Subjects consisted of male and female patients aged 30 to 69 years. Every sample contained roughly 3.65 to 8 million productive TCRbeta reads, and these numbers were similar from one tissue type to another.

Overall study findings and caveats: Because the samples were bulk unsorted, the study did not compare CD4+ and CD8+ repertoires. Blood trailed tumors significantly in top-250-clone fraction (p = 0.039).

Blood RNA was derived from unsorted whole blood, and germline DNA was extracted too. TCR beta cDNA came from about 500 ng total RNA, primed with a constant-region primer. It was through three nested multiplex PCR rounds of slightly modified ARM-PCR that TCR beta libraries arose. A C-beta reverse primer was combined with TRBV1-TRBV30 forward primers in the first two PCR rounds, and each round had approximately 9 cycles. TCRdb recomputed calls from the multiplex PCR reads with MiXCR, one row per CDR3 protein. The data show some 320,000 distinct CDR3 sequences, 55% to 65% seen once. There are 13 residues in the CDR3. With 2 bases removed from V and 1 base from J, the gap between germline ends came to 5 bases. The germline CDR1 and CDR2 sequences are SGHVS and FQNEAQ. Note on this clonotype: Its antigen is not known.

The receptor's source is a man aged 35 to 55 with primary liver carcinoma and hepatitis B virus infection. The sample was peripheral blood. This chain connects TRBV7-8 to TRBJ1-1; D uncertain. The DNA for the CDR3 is TGTGCCAGCAGCTTACATGAGAACACTGAAGCTTTCTTT. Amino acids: CASSLHENTEAFF.